This TCR beta chain was retrieved from a study of blood T cells in healthy people across ages. About the research overall: Roughly one uniquely barcoded beta molecule per two T cells was captured.

J lost 5 bases, V lost 5 bases, and 10 bases had no gene match. The CDR3 contains 15 residues. Germline lookup yields CDR1 SNHLY and CDR2 FYNNEI. Through a sample-barcoded 5' primer and a J-beta primer mix, a second PCR was run for roughly 7 to 11 cycles. The authors tagged each cDNA molecule using a template-switch adaptor with 12 random nucleotides. Sequencing recovered at least 3 million CDR3-containing paired-end reads from each sample. MiXCR, run by TCRdb on the 5' RACE reads, gives a single entry per CDR3 protein. In the table there are some 1.8 million distinct CDR3 sequences, 39% of which are singletons.

The rearrangement joins TRBV2 to TRBJ2-3; 7 nucleotides line up with TRBD1. Sequencing was carried out using blood. This TCR derives from a human donor in good health. For the CDR3, the DNA is TGTGCCAGCAGTTTAGGGGGCCCACCCGAAGATACGCAGTATTTT. Amino acids: CASSLGGPPEDTQYF. The whole variable domain, remainder taken from reference TRBV2 and TRBJ2-3, is EPEVTQTPSHQVTQMGQEVILRCVPISNHLYFYWYRQILGQKVEFLVSFYNNEISEKSEIFDDQFSVERPDGSNFTLKIRSTKLEDSAMYFCASSLGGPPEDTQYFGPGTRLTVL.